This TCR beta chain was captured by sequencing in a study of blood T cell repertoires in COVID-19. Study-level background: The origin of the acute and convalescent COVID-19 samples was the United States, Italy and Spain. Sample material is recorded as cDNA or gDNA derived from T cells, B-cell-depleted T cells, or PBMCs.

Authors' data handling: Nucleated cell number was recorded as an estimate derived from reference gene primer amplification. TCRdb keeps only in-frame clones here, not all; method: immunoSEQ multiplex PCR. D and trimming were read from the DNA, whereas the V and J calls and clone size are those reported in that table. The top ten hold more than 2% of the sample, which has more than 80,000 clones, over 80% seen once. This CDR3 has 14 amino acids. Per germline, CDR1 SGHAT and CDR2 FQNNGV. V lost 7 bases and J lost 0, with 7 bases in between. Sequencing was carried out using peripheral blood. The clonotype comes from a woman aged 70-85 years with acute or convalescent COVID-19. The chain links TRBV11-2 to TRBJ2-6, with D possibly TRBD2 on 5 matching bases. Here the CDR3 DNA reads TGTGCCAGCATCGGACTCTCTGGGGCCAACGTCCTGACTTTC. Translated, it gives CASIGLSGANVLTF. The full variable domain, completed using reference TRBV11-2 and TRBJ2-6, is EAGVAQSPRYKIIEKRQSVAFWCNPISGHATLYWYQQILGQGPKLLIQFQNNGVVDDSQLPKDRFSAERLKGVDSTLKIQPAKLEDSAVYLCASIGLSGANVLTFGAGSRLTVL.